This record covers a single TCR beta chain. Germline CDR1 reads LGHNA; CDR2 reads YNFKEQ. V lost 8 bases, J lost 6 bases, and 10 bases stayed unmatched. This CDR3 is built from 14 residues. Researchers ran the PCR with 60 Vbeta and 13 Jbeta primers. TCRdb keeps only in-frame clones here, not all; method: immunoSEQ multiplex PCR. The sample consists of fewer than 45,000 clones, 85% to 95% of them appearing once. The data derive from a study of cytomegalovirus exposure and HLA in healthy donors. This clonotype originated in a woman between 18 and 29 years old in good health and CMV-seronegative. The chain recombines TRBV4-2 with TRBJ2-3, with TRBD2 matching over 8 bases. Input material: PBMCs. The CDR3 reads CASRPGTSGDTQYF. The CDR3 bases are TGTGCCAGCCGTCCTGGGACTAGTGGGGATACGCAGTATTTT.